This T cell receptor (beta chain) was sequenced for a study of cytomegalovirus exposure and HLA in healthy donors. CDR3 length: 15 residues. V was cut by 4 bases and J by 2 bases, with 17 bases left in between. The germline V gene encodes CDR1 GTSNPN and CDR2 SVGIG (reference sequence). Amplification used 60 Vbeta primers and 13 Jbeta primers. Only in-frame clones appear in the TCRdb table, and some are missing; sequencing was by immunoSEQ multiplex PCR. Here the sample spans 150,000 or so clones, about 75% being singletons. The donors were healthy bone marrow donors. The chain combines TRBV30 with TRBJ2-5; possible D gene TRBD1, 7 bases. The sequence was obtained from a man in his late teens or twenties in good health and CMV-seropositive. Input material: PBMCs. CDR3 bases: TGTGCCTGGACGCGGCAGGGGGGCTCGCAAGAGACCCAGTACTTC. Translation: CAWTRQGGSQETQYF. The whole variable domain, filled in from reference TRBV30 and TRBJ2-5, reads SQTIHQWPATLVQPVGSPLSLECTVEGTSNPNLYWYRQAAGRGLQLLFYSVGIGQISSEVPQNLSASRPQDRQFILSSKKLLLSDSGFYLCAWTRQGGSQETQYFGPGTRLLVL.